This T cell receptor beta chain was found in a study of blood T cell repertoires in COVID-19 (dated by TCRdb to the early 2020s). About the investigation overall: Recovered participants in ImmuneRACE Cohort 3 were defined by two consecutive negative NP/OP PCR tests, clearance by a healthcare professional, or resolution of symptoms. The prospective study material was composed of cDNA or gDNA derived from T cells, B-cell-depleted T cells, or PBMCs. Samples covering the acute and convalescent phases of COVID-19 were provided by collaborators in the United States, Italy and Spain. The samples were drawn from the first 160 participants of the ongoing ImmuneRACE study and from some 1,300 subjects provided by 6 global collaborators. Where available, HLA class I and class II types were taken from metadata supplied by the sample provider and were not determined by assay-based typing. The dataset comprised deeply sampled blood TCRbeta repertoires from subjects exposed to, actively infected with, or recovered from COVID-19. The repertoires were released in a freely available public database intended as a resource for research on the immune response to SARS-CoV-2. A de-identified subject ID, COVID-19 status, age in years and sex were almost always included in the sample metadata.

The immunoSEQ Assay, a bias-controlled multiplex PCR, was used to amplify TCRbeta CDR3 regions from genomic DNA. As for the original processing: Within the assay, amplification of reference gene primers was used to estimate how many nucleated cells each sample contained. Sequence reads were collapsed and filtered to measure the absolute abundance of every unique TCRbeta CDR3 rearrangement. For each sample, productive Simpson clonality was calculated as the square root of Simpson's diversity index across productive rearrangements. Sourced from immuneACCESS, this table was stored by TCRdb with only in-frame sequences that have V and J called. A share of the clones is absent; for the studies checked, an unresolved V gene accounts for under half, and the remainder has no known explanation. The D gene and trimming were derived from the DNA, and the V and J assignments and clone size from that table. This sample has hundreds of thousands of clones in its table, and approximately 87% of those were observed once. The ten biggest clones cover roughly 1.9% of the sample.

On this clone: Its antigen is still unknown. No base-level quality is on record; no much larger clone is a single base apart.

Relative to germline, V is 0 bases shorter and J is 5 bases shorter, with 14 bases between their ends. In the germline V gene (reference sequence), CDR1 corresponds to SGHKS and CDR2 to YYEKEE. Spanning cysteine to phenylalanine, the CDR3 consists of 16 amino acids. Only the CDR3 region is kept as DNA, spanning 48 bases read in frame from base 1. Beyond this particular receptor, the publication reports: How much clinical and demographic metadata was included differed by source and by participant, and the metadata was provided uncurated.

Enrolling through a virtual design, the prospective study's participants ranged in age from roughly 18 to 90 years and lived across 24 United States geographic areas. To assign participants to cohorts, the prospective study relied on clinical history that participants themselves reported in a screening survey and a study questionnaire. In the prospective study, whole blood, serum and a nasopharyngeal or oropharyngeal swab were collected from each participant by mobile phlebotomists. Participants in the prospective study had the option to provide additional blood draws and questionnaires over an approximately 2-month period. Blood samples from the prospective study were shipped frozen or at room temperature prior to DNA extraction.

The rearrangement joined TRBV5-5 to TRBJ2-2; TRBD1 is possibly the D segment (6 matching bases). The sample was PBMCs or T cells enriched from blood (not recorded which). This TCR was sampled from a man aged 35-49 years in a cohort exposed to, infected with or recovered from COVID-19 (not recorded which). CDR3 protein: CASSLGAQGKTGELFF. The nucleotide sequence is given as TGTGCCAGCAGCTTGGGGGCACAGGGAAAAACCGGGGAGCTGTTTTTT.